This entry lists 4 T cell receptor beta chains sequenced from one sample in a study of neurological immune-mediated disorders. TCRdb reprocessed the 5' RACE reads with MiXCR, giving one entry per CDR3 protein. In the table there are some 38,000 distinct CDR3 sequences, 13% to 15% of which are singletons. Sequenced material: PBMCs. The receptors derive from a woman aged 45-65 years with HTLV-1-associated myelopathy (HAM/TSP).

The sample holds many counts of this clonotype. This rearrangement joins TRBV4-3 to TRBJ2-1, with 7 bases aligning to TRBD2. CDR1 and CDR2 from the germline V gene are LGHNA and YSLEER. The V gene end was trimmed by 3 bases and the J gene end by 8 bases; junction bases not matched to a gene: 10. The CDR3 runs 15 residues. This CDR3 is CASSHGGRAQDEQFF. The CDR3 nucleotides are TGCGCCAGCAGCCACGGGGGGAGGGCTCAAGATGAGCAGTTCTTC.

V usage is TRBV9 and J usage is TRBJ2-7, with D maybe TRBD1 (6 bases). The CDR3 has 14 residues. Germline-derived CDR1 and CDR2 are SGDLS and YYNGEE. Trimming cost V 0 bases and J 6 bases, with 13 bases left between them. The CDR3, as DNA: TGTGCCAGCAGCGTAGATCCTGTGGGGGCCGAGCAGTACTTC. The encoded protein is CASSVDPVGAEQYF.

This clonotype was detected ten times or more. J is TRBJ2-5 and V is TRBV15, with D hard to call. V was shortened by 0 bases and J by 4 bases, with 3 bases between the two germline ends. The germline gives CDR1 LNHNV, CDR2 YYDKDF (reference sequence). There are 12 residues in the CDR3. For the CDR3, the DNA is TGTGCCACCAGCAGAGACCGAGAGACCCAGTACTTC. Residues: CATSRDRETQYF. The full variable domain, rest sourced from reference TRBV15 and TRBJ2-5, is DAMVIQNPRYQVTQFGKPVTLSCSQTLNHNVMYWYQQKSSQAPKLLFHYYDKDFNNEADTPDNFQSRRPNTSFCFLDIRSPGLGDTAMYLCATSRDRETQYFGPGTRLLVL.

V and J are TRBV6-2 or TRBV6-3 and TRBJ1-5, with a weak D call TRBD1 (6 bases). Germline CDR1 reads MNHEY; CDR2 reads SVGEGT. This CDR3 region has 16 residues. Deletions cut 6 bases from V and 3 bases from J, with 18 bases between. The CDR3 nucleotides read TGTGCCAGCAGCCGTGGGGAGGGGGTCTACAATCAGCCCCAGCATTTT. It codes for CASSRGEGVYNQPQHF.